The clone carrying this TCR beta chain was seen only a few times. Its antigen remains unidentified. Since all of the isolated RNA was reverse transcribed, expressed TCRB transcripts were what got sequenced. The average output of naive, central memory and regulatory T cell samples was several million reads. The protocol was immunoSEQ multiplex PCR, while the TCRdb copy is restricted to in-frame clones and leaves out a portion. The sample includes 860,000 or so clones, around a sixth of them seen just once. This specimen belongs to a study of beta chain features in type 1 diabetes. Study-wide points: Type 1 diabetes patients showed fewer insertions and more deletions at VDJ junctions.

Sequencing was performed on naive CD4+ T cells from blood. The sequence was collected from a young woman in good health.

In DNA, the CDR3 is TGTGCCAGCAGCGCCGGGGAGCTGTTTTTT. Amino acid sequence: CASSAGELFF. The chain combines TRBV7-2 with TRBJ2-2, with D unclear. The CDR3 extends over 10 amino acids. CDR1 and CDR2 (germline): SGHTA, FQGNSA. The V end was cut by 5 bases, the J end by 6 bases, with 1 base between.